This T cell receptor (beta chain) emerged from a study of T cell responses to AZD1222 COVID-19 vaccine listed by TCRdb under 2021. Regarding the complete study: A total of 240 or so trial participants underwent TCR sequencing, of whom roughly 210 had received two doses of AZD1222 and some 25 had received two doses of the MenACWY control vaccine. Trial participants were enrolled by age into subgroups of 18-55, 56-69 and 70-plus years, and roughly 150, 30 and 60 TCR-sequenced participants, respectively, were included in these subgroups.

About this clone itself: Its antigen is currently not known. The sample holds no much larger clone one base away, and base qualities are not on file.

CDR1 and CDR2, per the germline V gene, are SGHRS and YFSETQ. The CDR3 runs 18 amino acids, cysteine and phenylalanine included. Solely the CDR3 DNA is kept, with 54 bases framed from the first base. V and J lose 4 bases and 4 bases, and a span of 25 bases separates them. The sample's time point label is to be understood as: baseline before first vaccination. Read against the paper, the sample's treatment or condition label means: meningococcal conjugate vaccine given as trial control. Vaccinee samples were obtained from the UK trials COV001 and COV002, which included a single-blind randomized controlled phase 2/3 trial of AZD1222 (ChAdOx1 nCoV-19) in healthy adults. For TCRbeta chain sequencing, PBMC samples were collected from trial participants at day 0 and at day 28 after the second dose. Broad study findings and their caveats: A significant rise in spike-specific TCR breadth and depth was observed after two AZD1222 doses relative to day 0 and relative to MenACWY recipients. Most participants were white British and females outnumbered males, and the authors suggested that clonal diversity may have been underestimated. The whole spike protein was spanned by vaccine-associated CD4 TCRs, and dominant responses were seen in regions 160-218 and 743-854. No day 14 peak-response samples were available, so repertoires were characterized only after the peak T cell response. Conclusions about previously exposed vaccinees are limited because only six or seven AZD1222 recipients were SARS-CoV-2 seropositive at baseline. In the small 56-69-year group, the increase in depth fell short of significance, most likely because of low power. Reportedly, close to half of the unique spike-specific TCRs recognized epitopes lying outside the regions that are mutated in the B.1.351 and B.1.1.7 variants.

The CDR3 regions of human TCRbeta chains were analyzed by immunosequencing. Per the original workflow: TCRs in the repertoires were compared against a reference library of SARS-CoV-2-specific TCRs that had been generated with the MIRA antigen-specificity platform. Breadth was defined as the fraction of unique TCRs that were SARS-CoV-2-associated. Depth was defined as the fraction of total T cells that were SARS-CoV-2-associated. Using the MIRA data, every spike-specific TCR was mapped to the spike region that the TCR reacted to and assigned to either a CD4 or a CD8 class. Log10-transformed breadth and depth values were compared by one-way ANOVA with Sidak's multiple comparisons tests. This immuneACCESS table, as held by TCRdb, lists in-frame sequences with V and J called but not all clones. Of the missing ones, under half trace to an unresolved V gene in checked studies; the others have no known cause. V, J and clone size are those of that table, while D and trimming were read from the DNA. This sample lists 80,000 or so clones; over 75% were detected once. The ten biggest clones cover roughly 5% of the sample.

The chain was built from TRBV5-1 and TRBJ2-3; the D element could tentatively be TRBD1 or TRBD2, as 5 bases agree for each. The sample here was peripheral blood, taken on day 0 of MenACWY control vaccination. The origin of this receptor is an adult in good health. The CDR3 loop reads CASSLISPGRLSPDTQYF. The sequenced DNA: TGCGCCAGCAGCCTAATATCCCCGGGGCGGTTGTCCCCAGATACGCAGTATTTT.